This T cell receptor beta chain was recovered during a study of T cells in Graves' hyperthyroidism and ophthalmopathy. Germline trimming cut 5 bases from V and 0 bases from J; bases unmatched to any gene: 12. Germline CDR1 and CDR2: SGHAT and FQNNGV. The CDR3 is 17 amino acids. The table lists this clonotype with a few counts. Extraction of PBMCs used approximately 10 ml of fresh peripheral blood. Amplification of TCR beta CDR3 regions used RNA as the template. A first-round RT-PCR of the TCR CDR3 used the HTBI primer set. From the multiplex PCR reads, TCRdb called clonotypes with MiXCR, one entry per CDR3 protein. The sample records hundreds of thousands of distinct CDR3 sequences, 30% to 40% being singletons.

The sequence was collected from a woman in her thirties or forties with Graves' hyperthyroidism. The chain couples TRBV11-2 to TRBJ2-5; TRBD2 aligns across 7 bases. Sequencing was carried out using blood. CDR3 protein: CASSPNGGRLHQETQYF. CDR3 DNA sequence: TGTGCCAGCAGCCCAAACGGCGGGAGACTCCACCAAGAGACCCAGTACTTC.